This T cell receptor (beta chain) came from a study of T cell responses to AZD1222 COVID-19 vaccine. CDR3 length: 15 amino acids. V was shortened by 5 bases and J by 4 bases, with 15 bases between the two germline ends. Germline-derived CDR1 and CDR2 are SGHTA and FQGNSA. Only in-frame clones appear in the TCRdb table, and some are missing; sequencing was by immunoSEQ multiplex PCR. The table records about 97,000 clones, around 89% of them present only once. With regard to this clone: The antigen is not known.

Study-level findings and limits: Among the donors, most were white British and more were female, and clonal diversity was possibly underestimated.

The gene calls are TRBV7-2 and TRBJ1-3; no clear D. This specimen consisted of peripheral blood, obtained on day 0 of AZD1222 vaccination. The sequence was obtained from an adult in good health. CDR3 protein: CASSPIGRPGNTIYF. The CDR3 DNA reads as TGTGCCAGCAGCCCTATCGGCAGGCCAGGAAACACCATATATTTT.